The clone carrying this T cell receptor (beta chain) was recorded a few times. The antigen remains undetermined. Germline V gene sequence: CDR1 SGHDN, CDR2 FVKESK. There are 13 residues in the CDR3. The V end was cut by 1 base, the J end by 3 bases, with 7 bases between. The entry originates in a study of beta chain features in type 1 diabetes. Study in general: Across every sample, 107,917,701 sorted cells were examined in total. Findings of the study overall: Shortening of TCRB CDR3s, moderate but significant, appeared in all four CD4+ subsets of Type 1 diabetes patients. Among patients, naive, central memory and Treg TCRB repertoires appeared more similar than among healthy donors.

The authors obtained over 95% purity in all sorted populations. Of the isolated RNA, all was reverse transcribed, and so the sequenced material was expressed TCRB transcripts. Measured with immunoSEQ multiplex PCR; TCRdb has only the in-frame clones, and not every one. The table lists around 140,000 clones, about 12% of them singletons. The chain has TRBV14 and TRBJ2-7; D remains unclear. Sequences were obtained from central memory CD4+ T cells from blood. The clonotype originates from a man aged 18 to 29 with type 1 diabetes. This CDR3 reads CASSQAGFYEQYF. CDR3 nucleotide sequence: TGTGCCAGCAGCCAAGCCGGGTTCTACGAGCAGTACTTC.